These 3 T cell receptor beta chains came from one sample sequenced in a study of T cell repertoires in cytomegalovirus infection. TCRdb processed the reads anew with MiXCR; each CDR3 protein has one entry. The sample includes hundreds of thousands of distinct CDR3 sequences, about a third of them seen just once. The source material was PBMCs. These TCRs come from a human donor in good health (CMV status not recorded). Some clones in this sample may be carry-over from other donors' samples.

The chain carries TRBV12-3 or TRBV12-4 and TRBJ2-2, with 7 bases aligning to TRBD1. CDR3 size: 14 residues. With 7 bases clipped from V and 5 bases from J, the junction kept 7 bases outside the gene matches. The CDR3 region has the DNA TGTGCCAGCACCCTCACGACAGGGACCGGGGAGCTGTTTTTT. Translating it yields CASTLTTGTGELFF.

Note on this clonotype: The junction does not match germline at one end; this may be a read error. The chain employs TRBV2 and TRBJ2-6; either TRBD1 or TRBD2 may fit D (5 bases each). There are 16 residues in the CDR3. Looked up from germline, CDR1 is SNHLY and CDR2 is FYNNEI. The CDR3 here is CASSPGLLSGANGLTF. The DNA for the CDR3 is TGTGCCAGCAGTCCCGGACTCCTCTCTGGGGCCAACGGCCTGACTTTC.

Many counts were recorded for this clonotype. V and J are TRBV7-6 and TRBJ1-1, with 10 bases that match TRBD1. The CDR3 is 14 amino acids. The V gene end was trimmed by 5 bases and the J gene end by 5 bases; junction bases not matched to a gene: 5. Germline V gene sequence: CDR1 SGHVS, CDR2 FNYEAQ. This chain's CDR3 is CASSKGTGVTEAFF. The CDR3 coding sequence is TGTGCCAGCAGCAAAGGGACAGGGGTAACTGAAGCTTTCTTT.